This T cell receptor (beta chain) was profiled in a study of cytomegalovirus exposure and HLA in healthy donors. This CDR3 is built from 13 residues. Germline values: CDR1 SGHAT, CDR2 FQNNGV. With regard to this clone: One end of the junction fails to match germline, which may point to a read error.

Primers for the PCR totalled 60 Vbeta and 13 Jbeta. Some clones are missing from TCRdb's copy, which holds only in-frame ones; the method was immunoSEQ multiplex PCR. The sample holds around 150,000 clones, roughly 80% seen once. Specimen: PBMCs. This chain links TRBV11-2 with TRBJ2-7; D possibly corresponds to TRBD2 (7 bases). The receptor's source is a woman in her thirties or forties in good health and CMV-seropositive. The CDR3 bases are TGTGCCAGCAGATTAGGGGGGGGCCACGAGCAGTACTTC. It encodes CASRLGGGHEQYF.